The subject of this entry is one TCR beta chain. The antigen remains unidentified. This record belongs to a study of shared clonotypes between healthy human individuals. Study as a whole: Donors had three CD4 naive, three CD4 memory, two CD8 naive and one CD8 memory plate apiece.

The repertoire was sequenced with immunoSEQ multiplex PCR; TCRdb's copy has only in-frame clones and lacks some. The sample lists some 2 million clones, roughly 94% occurring once. Participating donors were healthy, HIV-negative adults free of recent acute infections or vaccinations. V shed 3 bases and J shed 2 bases, with 14 bases lying between them. The CDR3 totals 15 residues. The germline CDR1 and CDR2 sequences are SGHTS and YDEGEE. Study-level findings and limits: Rarefaction revealed incomplete sorted-subset sequencing despite large depth. Deeper or shallower sequencing was expected to change how clonotypes are shared among donors.

The clonotype originates from a man aged 18 to 30 in good health. The V gene is TRBV5-8, the J gene TRBJ1-2; a weak D match, TRBD1 (5 bases). Sequenced material: naive CD4+ T cells sorted from blood. Subset here: CD45RA+ positively selected. Here the CDR3 DNA reads TGTGCCAGCAGCTGGGGCCGGGACGGAAACTATGGCTACACCTTC. Protein product: CASSWGRDGNYGYTF.